Shown below are 21 T cell receptor beta chains from a single sample sequenced in a study of cytomegalovirus exposure and HLA in healthy donors (dated by TCRdb to the late 2010s). The library was made by the immunoSEQ multiplex PCR assay. For the multiplex PCR, a mixture combining 60 forward primers for TCR Vbeta segments and 13 reverse primers for TCR Jbeta segments was used. This is the immuneACCESS table as TCRdb keeps it, with only in-frame sequences that have V and J called. A part of the clones is gone; compared with another copy, unresolved V genes explain less than half, and the rest is unexplained. In this sample the table shows about 120,000 clones, about 81% of which occur a single time. The ten most abundant clones make up 1.5% to 2% of the sample. Sample: PBMCs. The source of these receptors is a man between 40 and 49 years old in good health and CMV-seronegative.

The V and J genes are TRBV18 and TRBJ1-2; 10 nucleotides line up with TRBD1. Per germline, CDR1 KGHSH and CDR2 LQKENI. V was clipped by 4 bases and J by 8 bases; unmatched bases: 7. This CDR3 has 14 amino acids. The CDR3 DNA sequence: TGTGCCAGCTCACTACGGACAGGGGGAGAAGGCTACACCTTC. As protein: CASSLRTGGEGYTF. The variable domain in full, completed from reference TRBV18 and TRBJ1-2, reads NAGVMQNPRHLVRRRGQEARLRCSPMKGHSHVYWYRQLPEEGLKFMVYLQKENIIDESGMPKERFSAEFPKEGPSILRIQQVVRGDSAAYFCASSLRTGGEGYTFGSGTRLTVV.

This clone was counted between two and nine times. The chain recombines TRBV6-1 with TRBJ2-7; TRBD2 is a possible D gene (5 bases). Between the trimmed V and J ends, which lost 7 bases and 3 bases, there was a span of 10 bases. The germline gives CDR1 MNHNS, CDR2 SASEGT. The CDR3 loop spans 12 amino acids. The CDR3 DNA is TGTGCCAGCATCTCCGGGGTCTACGAGCAGTACTTC. Translating gives CASISGVYEQYF.

The chain is built from TRBV28 and TRBJ2-2; D ambiguous. The CDR3 contains 13 residues. Germline V CDR1 and CDR2: MDHEN, SYDVKM. V lost 7 bases and J lost 0, with 6 bases in between. CDR3 nucleotides: TGTGCCAGCATTTCCGCGAACACCGGGGAGCTGTTTTTT. Protein: CASISANTGELFF. Full variable domain (outside the CDR3, taken from reference TRBV28 and TRBJ2-2): DVKVTQSSRYLVKRTGEKVFLECVQDMDHENMFWYRQDPGLGLRLIYFSYDVKMKEKGDIPEGYSVSREKKERFSLILESASTNQTSMYLCASISANTGELFFGEGSRLTVL.

This clone was seen a single time. The V gene is TRBV5-1, the J gene TRBJ2-7; D gene ambiguous. Germline CDR1 is SGHRS and CDR2 is YFSETQ. The V end was cut by 7 bases, the J end by 0 bases, with 14 bases between. The CDR3 consists of 14 residues. CDR3 bases: TGCGCCAGCCAAGAACAGACGTCCTCCTACGAGCAGTACTTC. Residues: CASQEQTSSYEQYF.

The chain recombines TRBV19 with TRBJ2-5; 10 nucleotides align to TRBD2. Trimming removed 3 bases from V and 3 bases from J; junction bases left unmatched: 7. Germline V gene data show CDR1 as LNHDA and CDR2 as SQIVND (reference sequence). CDR3 length equals 16 residues. The CDR3 sequence is CASSIQLAGKKETQYF. The CDR3 DNA reads as TGTGCCAGTAGTATTCAACTAGCGGGGAAAAAAGAGACCCAGTACTTC.

The J gene is TRBJ1-2, the V gene TRBV27, with 7 bases aligning to TRBD1. J was trimmed by 6 bases and V by 4 bases; bases with no gene match: 11. This CDR3 region has 15 residues. Germline V lookup: CDR1 MNHEY, CDR2 SMNVEV (reference sequence). The CDR3 is CASSSSGGGRDGYTF. The CDR3 region has the DNA TGTGCCAGCAGTTCCTCAGGGGGAGGTAGAGATGGCTACACCTTC.

In nucleotides, the CDR3 is TGTGCCAGCAGCGCGGACTGGAGCAATGAGCAGTTCTTC. As protein: CASSADWSNEQFF. This chain connects TRBV9 to TRBJ2-1; the D gene is possibly TRBD2 (5 bases). The CDR3 totals 13 residues. Germline V gene sequence: CDR1 SGDLS, CDR2 YYNGEE. Between the trimmed V and J ends, which lost 3 bases and 6 bases, there was a span of 10 bases.

Of note for this clone: One end of the junction varies from germline; a read error may be responsible. V and J are TRBV7-2 and TRBJ2-6; D is perhaps TRBD2 (6 bases). Per the germline V gene, CDR1 is SGHTA and CDR2 is FQGNSA. The CDR3 consists of 15 residues. The CDR3 nucleotides read TGTGCCAGCAGCCTTGGCGGGGACGGGGCCAACGGCCTGACTTTC. It codes for CASSLGGDGANGLTF.

This chain joins TRBV11-2 and TRBJ1-2, with D perhaps matching TRBD1 (5 bases). The CDR3 runs 15 residues. The germline V gene has CDR1 SGHAT and CDR2 FQNNGV. The V gene lost 6 bases and the J gene lost 8 bases, with 22 bases spanning the gap. CDR3: CASSSSWDFAWGYTF. The CDR3 DNA reads TGTGCCAGCAGTTCTAGCTGGGACTTTGCATGGGGCTACACCTTC.

The chain couples TRBV5-1 to TRBJ2-2; TRBD2 is a possible D gene (5 bases). This CDR3 is built from 18 residues. The germline CDR1 and CDR2 sequences are SGHRS and YFSETQ. V dropped 0 bases and J dropped 0 bases, with 15 bases sitting between them. CDR3 DNA: TGCGCCAGCAGCTTGGCCCTTGGCGGGTCGGCGAACACCGGGGAGCTGTTTTTT. This gives the protein CASSLALGGSANTGELFF.

The V and J genes are TRBV30 and TRBJ1-1; 7 bases agree with TRBD1. The CDR3 extends over 12 amino acids. V lost 5 bases to trimming and J lost 5 bases; unmatched junction nucleotides: 5. Per germline, CDR1 GTSNPN and CDR2 SVGIG (reference sequence). Here the CDR3 DNA reads TGTGCCTGGGGCGACAGGGAAACTGAAGCTTTCTTT. It encodes CAWGDRETEAFF.

This chain uses TRBV7-2 with TRBJ2-4; TRBD2 is a possible D gene (7 bases). V was trimmed by 4 bases and J by 15 bases, leaving 16 bases between them. CDR1 is SGHTA, CDR2 FQGNSA, per germline. The CDR3 totals 12 residues. DNA of the CDR3: TGTGCCAGCAGCTCAGACGGGGGGCGCGCGTACTTC. Translation: CASSSDGGRAYF.

The rearrangement links TRBV6-5 to TRBJ1-5; D might be TRBD1 (5 bases). The V gene lost 6 bases and the J gene lost 2 bases, with 14 bases spanning the gap. The CDR3 length is 15 residues. Germline V gene lookup returns CDR1 MNHEY and CDR2 SVGAGI. For the CDR3, the DNA is TGTGCCAGCAGGCCGACAGTATATGGCAATCAGCCCCAGCATTTT. It codes for CASRPTVYGNQPQHF.

V and J are TRBV18 and TRBJ1-4, with 11 bases that match TRBD1. Germline V gives CDR1 KGHSH, CDR2 LQKENI. The ends lost 5 bases at V and 5 bases at J; junction bases unmatched: 1. This CDR3 is built from 14 residues. CDR3 in DNA: TGTGCCAGCTCAGGACAGGGGGCGAATGAAAAACTGTTTTTT. It is translated as CASSGQGANEKLFF.

The gene calls are TRBV5-1 and TRBJ2-3; 11 bases agree with TRBD2. This CDR3 is built from 18 residues. V dropped 2 bases and J dropped 0; count of bases not matched to a gene: 8. Germline V gene lookup returns CDR1 SGHRS and CDR2 YFSETQ. Written as DNA, the CDR3 is TGCGCCAGCAGCTTCCGTAGCGGGGGGGATTCTAGCACAGATACGCAGTATTTT. Protein sequence: CASSFRSGGDSSTDTQYF.

The chain carries TRBV1 and TRBJ2-5; TRBD2 is the table's D call and was not checked against the DNA. TRBV1 is an annotated pseudogene. The CDR3 has 18 amino acids. CDR3 loop: CTSSQDGGTAPPKETQYF. The CDR3 bases are TGCACCAGCAGCCAAGACGGGGGGACCGCACCTCCGAAAGAGACCCAGTACTTC.

V is TRBV6-1 and J is TRBJ1-4; D uncertain. The CDR3 consists of 14 residues. V was clipped by 1 base and J by 4 bases, with 7 bases between them. Germline-derived CDR1 and CDR2 are MNHNS and SASEGT. CDR3 coding DNA: TGTGCCAGCAGTGAAGGACATTTTAATGAAAAACTGTTTTTT. Protein product: CASSEGHFNEKLFF.

J is TRBJ2-7 and V is TRBV5-6; the D gene is possibly TRBD2 (6 bases). The V gene lost 4 bases and the J gene lost 2 bases, with 13 bases spanning the gap. Germline values: CDR1 SGHDT, CDR2 YYEEEE. This CDR3 spans 14 amino acids. The CDR3 DNA reads as TGTGCCAGCAGCCAGACGGGGGTAGCCTACGAGCAGTACTTC. Protein sequence: CASSQTGVAYEQYF.

This clone was seen more than once but under ten times. The chain is built from TRBV7-2 and TRBJ1-6, with 8 bases aligning to TRBD1. Germline CDR1 SGHTA, CDR2 FQGNSA. J was trimmed by 5 bases and V by 5 bases; bases with no gene match: 2. This CDR3 spans 14 amino acids. DNA of the CDR3: TGTGCCAGCAGCACGGACAGGGATAATTCACCCCTCCACTTT. It yields the protein CASSTDRDNSPLHF.

In this sample, this clone turned up once. The chain links TRBV14 to TRBJ1-6, with a weak D call TRBD1 (6 bases). The CDR3 extends over 15 amino acids. Deletions cut 1 base from V and 7 bases from J, with 11 bases between. The germline CDR1 and CDR2 sequences are SGHDN and FVKESK. CDR3 protein: CASSQGGGGNSPLHF. The CDR3 region has the DNA TGTGCCAGCAGCCAAGGGGGAGGGGGGAATTCACCCCTCCACTTT.

CDR3 in amino acids: CASSVGTDLYEQYF. The CDR3 nucleotides read TGTGCCAGCAGTGTGGGGACAGATCTCTACGAGCAGTACTTC. The genes are TRBV6-1 and TRBJ2-5; 7 bases match TRBD1. The tail of the sequence fits TRBJ2-7 better, so the J call may be wrong. Germline V gene lookup returns CDR1 MNHNS and CDR2 SASEGT. CDR3 length: 14 residues.